The 9 T cell receptor beta chains listed next were all sequenced from one sample in a study of cytomegalovirus exposure and HLA in healthy donors. The PCR was carried out with 60 Vbeta primers and 13 Jbeta primers. Repertoires were generated with immunoSEQ multiplex PCR, while TCRdb's copy carries only in-frame clones and drops some. The sample consists of under 200,000 clones, 60% to 80% of them appearing once. The sequenced sample consisted of PBMCs. The receptors here all came from a man between 60 and 75 years old in good health and CMV-seronegative.

This clone has more than one count but fewer than ten. The CDR3 coding sequence is TGCAGCGTTGACTCTCGGGCAGGGGGTACAAGTTACTATGGCTACACCTTC. Translated: CSVDSRAGGTSYYGYTF. The V gene is TRBV29-1, the J gene TRBJ1-2, with 7 bases lining up with TRBD1. CDR3 length equals 17 residues. Germline loops: CDR1 SQVTM, CDR2 ANQGSEA. Germline trimming cut 3 bases from V and 3 bases from J; bases unmatched to any gene: 16.

The chain recombines TRBV5-1 with TRBJ1-2, with TRBD1 as a possible D gene (5 bases). This CDR3 has 13 amino acids. V shed 4 bases and J shed 4 bases, with 11 bases lying between them. Looked up from germline, CDR1 is SGHRS and CDR2 is YFSETQ. Here the CDR3 reads CASSRDLAYGYTF. CDR3 DNA: TGCGCCAGCAGCCGGGACTTAGCCTATGGCTACACCTTC. Full variable domain (missing parts from reference TRBV5-1 and TRBJ1-2): KAGVTQTPRYLIKTRGQQVTLSCSPISGHRSVSWYQQTPGQGLQFLFEYFSETQRNKGNFPGRFSGRQFSNSRSEMNVSTLELGDSALYLCASSRDLAYGYTFGSGTRLTVV.

The chain couples TRBV29-1 to TRBJ1-5; D perhaps matches TRBD1 (5 bases). The CDR3 has 16 residues. CDR1 SQVTM and CDR2 ANQGSEA come from the germline V gene. The V end was cut by 7 bases, the J end by 5 bases, with 24 bases between. The CDR3, as DNA: TGCAGCGGTGGCGGGGCATCGGTAGTCGATCATCAGCCCCAGCATTTT. Amino acid sequence: CSGGGASVVDHQPQHF.

The V gene is TRBV15, the J gene TRBJ1-1; perhaps TRBD1 as D (5 bases). The germline CDR1 and CDR2 sequences are LNHNV and YYDKDF (reference sequence). The CDR3 covers 14 residues. Between the trimmed V and J ends, which lost 4 bases and 5 bases, there was a span of 14 bases. The CDR3 nucleotides read TGTGCCACCAGCATGGGGGGTCCCAGAACTGAAGCTTTCTTT. It codes for CATSMGGPRTEAFF.

V usage is TRBV7-8 and J usage is TRBJ2-7; possible D gene TRBD2, 6 bases. The V and J ends lost 5 bases and 3 bases respectively, with 26 bases between them. This CDR3 contains 18 residues. In germline, CDR1 is SGHVS, CDR2 FQNEAQ. CDR3 in DNA: TGTGCCAGCAGCCCGCTAGGCACGGGGGACCCAAGTGGCTACGAGCAGTACTTC. Its protein is CASSPLGTGDPSGYEQYF.

This clone was recorded only once. The chain combines TRBV2 with TRBJ2-5, with TRBD2 identical over 15 bases. V was pared by 3 bases and J by 4 bases, with 9 bases of the junction left unmatched. The CDR3 contains 18 residues. From germline, CDR1 is SNHLY and CDR2 FYNNEI. This CDR3 reads CASSEGWTSGRAGETQYF. In DNA, the CDR3 is TGTGCCAGCAGTGAGGGGTGGACTAGCGGGAGGGCCGGAGAGACCCAGTACTTC.

The chain employs TRBV2 and TRBJ1-2; D may be TRBD1 (6 bases). Per germline, CDR1 SNHLY and CDR2 FYNNEI. This CDR3 spans 15 amino acids. Trimming shortened V by 1 base and J by 4 bases, and 13 bases separated the two germline ends. The CDR3 loop is CASSEGTARTYGYTF. CDR3 sequence (DNA): TGTGCCAGCAGTGAAGGGACAGCCCGGACCTATGGCTACACCTTC.

The CDR3 is CAWDLTGTGYEQYF. The CDR3 bases are TGTGCCTGGGACTTGACCGGGACAGGCTACGAGCAGTACTTC. The chain employs TRBV30 and TRBJ2-5; TRBD1 aligns across 8 bases. The last part of the DNA fits TRBJ2-7 better; the J call may be wrong. Germline V CDR1 and CDR2: GTSNPN, SVGIG (reference sequence). CDR3 length: 14 amino acids.

This rearrangement joins TRBV5-5 to TRBJ2-7; 7 bases fit TRBD1. This CDR3 contains 14 residues. The V segment lost 0 bases and the J segment 7 bases; nucleotides outside the gene matches: 7. CDR1 and CDR2 from the germline V gene are SGHKS and YYEKEE (reference sequence). The CDR3 is CASSLATGAREQYF. The CDR3 DNA reads TGTGCCAGCAGCTTGGCCACAGGGGCAAGGGAGCAGTACTTC.